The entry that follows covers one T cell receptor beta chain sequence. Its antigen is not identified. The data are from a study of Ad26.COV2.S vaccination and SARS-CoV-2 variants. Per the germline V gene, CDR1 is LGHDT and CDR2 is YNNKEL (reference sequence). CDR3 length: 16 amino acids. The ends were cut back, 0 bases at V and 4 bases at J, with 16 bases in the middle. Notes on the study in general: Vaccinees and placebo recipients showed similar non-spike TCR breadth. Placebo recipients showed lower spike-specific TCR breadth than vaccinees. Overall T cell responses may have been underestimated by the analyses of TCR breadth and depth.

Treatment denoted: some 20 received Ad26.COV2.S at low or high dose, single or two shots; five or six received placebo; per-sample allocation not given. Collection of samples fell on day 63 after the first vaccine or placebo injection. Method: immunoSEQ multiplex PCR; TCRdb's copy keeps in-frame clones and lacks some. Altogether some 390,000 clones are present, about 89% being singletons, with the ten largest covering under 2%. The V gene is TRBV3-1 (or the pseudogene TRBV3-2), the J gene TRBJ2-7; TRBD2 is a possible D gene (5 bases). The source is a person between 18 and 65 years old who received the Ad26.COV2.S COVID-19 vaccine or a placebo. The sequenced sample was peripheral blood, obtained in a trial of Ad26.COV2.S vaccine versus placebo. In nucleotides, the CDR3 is TGTGCCAGCAGCCAAGAAGGACTGCCCGGGTTGTACGAGCAGTACTTC. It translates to CASSQEGLPGLYEQYF.